Listed below are T cell receptor beta chains from one sample, sequenced in a study of OX40 agonist ivuxolimab in advanced cancers. This table comes from immunoSEQ multiplex PCR, and its TCRdb copy is limited to in-frame clones, with some not included. Here the sample spans 50,000 to 55,000 clones, 88% being singletons. The source material was CD4+ or CD8+ T cells sorted from blood, sampled in a trial of the OX40 agonist ivuxolimab. The source is an adult with an advanced solid tumor such as melanoma, head and neck, liver or kidney cancer. The CDR3 runs from the conserved cysteine through the conserved F or W. Each record gives: CDR3 DNA, CDR3 protein, V gene, clone size, D gene, J gene. D genes are given only for firm matches. Clone size is stated in some rows and not others, as once, few, many or a class when expanded.

TGTGCCAGCAGCTTAATACCTAGCGGGGGGGCGAACACCGGGGAGCTGTTTTTT | CASSLIPSGGANTGELFF | TRBV7-2 | NA | TRBD2 | TRBJ2-2
TGTGCCAGCAGCTTGGATCCGGGATACAATGAGCAGTTCTTC | CASSLDPGYNEQFF | TRBV5-4 | NA | NA | TRBJ2-1
TGTGCCAGCACCCCCTTCCACGAACAGGGTTCTGAAGCTTTCTTT | CASTPFHEQGSEAFF | TRBV6-1 | NA | NA | TRBJ1-1
TGTGCCAGCAGTTACTCGACGGCTAACTATGGCTACACCTTC | CASSYSTANYGYTF | TRBV6-6 | few | NA | TRBJ1-2
TGTGCCAGCAGTAGGGGACTAGCGGAGACCCAGTACTTC | CASSRGLAETQYF | TRBV6-1 | once | TRBD2 | TRBJ2-5
TGTGCCAGCATCCAGTCAGGGTCCCAGTACTTC | CASIQSGSQYF | TRBV2 | once | NA | TRBJ2-5
TGTGCCAGCAGTGTGAGTAGTAAGTACGAGCAGTACTTC | CASSVSSKYEQYF | TRBV2 | NA | NA | TRBJ2-7
TGTGCCAGCTCACTTCAGCCGACACAGGGCAATCAGCCCCAGCATTTT | CASSLQPTQGNQPQHF | TRBV18 | NA | NA | TRBJ1-5
TGTGCCAGCTCACCACTTAGACAACTAAGCTCTGGAAACACCATATATTTT | CASSPLRQLSSGNTIYF | TRBV18 | NA | NA | TRBJ1-3
TGTGCCAGCAGCGCATCGGGGAACCGGGGAAAAGAGACCCAGTACTTC | CASSASGNRGKETQYF | TRBV9 | once | NA | TRBJ2-5
TGTGCCAGCAGCTTGGCTGGGACAGGGGATAAAGAGACCCAGTACTTC | CASSLAGTGDKETQYF | TRBV5-4 | NA | TRBD1 | TRBJ2-5
TGTGCTAGCAGCTTACAGCCTAGCGGGGAGACCCAGTACTTC | CASSLQPSGETQYF | TRBV7-7 | once | TRBD2 | TRBJ2-5
TGTGCCACCGTAAGAGGACTAGCCGACACCGGGGAGCTGTTTTTT | CATVRGLADTGELFF | TRBV5-6 | NA | TRBD2 | TRBJ2-2
TGTGCCAGCAGTTTCCCAGGGCGGGAGCAGTACTTC | CASSFPGREQYF | TRBV6-5 | NA | NA | TRBJ2-7
TGCGCCAGCAGCTTGGCTGGCAGTACAAGGGGTAACACTGAAGCTTTCTTT | CASSLAGSTRGNTEAFF | TRBV5-1 | NA | NA | TRBJ1-1
TGTGCCTCCACGGTGGCCCAGGGGACCCAGTACTTC | CASTVAQGTQYF | TRBV30 | NA | NA | TRBJ2-5
TGTGCCAGCACCGCTTACGCGGGAGCAACTGACAATGAGCAGTTCTTC | CASTAYAGATDNEQFF | TRBV7-6 | NA | TRBD2 | TRBJ2-1
TGTGCCATCAGCCCCGGGACTAGCGTAGCCAAAAACATTCAGTACTTC | CAISPGTSVAKNIQYF | TRBV10-3 | few | TRBD2 | TRBJ2-4
TGTGCCAGCAGCCCATCATGGACTCACGGTAACGAAAAACTGTTTTTT | CASSPSWTHGNEKLFF | TRBV5-8 | NA | NA | TRBJ1-4
TGTGCCAGCAGCATTAGCGGGGGTAGCACAGATACGCAGTATTTT | CASSISGGSTDTQYF | TRBV7-8 | NA | TRBD2 | TRBJ2-3
TGCGCCAGCAGCTTGGGCCCGGGAAACATTCAGTACTTC | CASSLGPGNIQYF | TRBV5-1 | NA | NA | TRBJ2-4
TGTGCCAGCAGCCTTGGGACAGGGGGCCGCGAGCAGTACTTC | CASSLGTGGREQYF | TRBV11-2 | NA | TRBD1 | TRBJ2-7
TGTGCCAGCAAGGTGCTAGCGGCCCCATCCGACGAGCAGTACTTC | CASKVLAAPSDEQYF | TRBV2 | NA | TRBD2 | TRBJ2-7
TGTGCCACCAGCAAGACTAGCGGGAGAGGCTATGAGCAGTTCTTC | CATSKTSGRGYEQFF | TRBV15 | NA | TRBD2 | TRBJ2-1
TGTGCCAGCAGCTTGGGGGGAGGACAGAACTACGAGCAGTACTTC | CASSLGGGQNYEQYF | TRBV5-4 | once | NA | TRBJ2-7
TGTGCCAGTAGTATGAGGGCTAACTATGGCTACACCTTC | CASSMRANYGYTF | TRBV19 | NA | NA | TRBJ1-2
TGTGCCAGCTCACCACAGGCGTCAACTAATGAAAAACTGTTTTTT | CASSPQASTNEKLFF | TRBV18 | NA | NA | TRBJ1-4
TGCGCCAGCAGCCGGAACAGAGTGAACACTGAAGCTTTCTTT | CASSRNRVNTEAFF | TRBV4-1 | NA | NA | TRBJ1-1
TGTGCCACCATCCGGGGGGGCAATAGCAATCAGCCCCAGCATTTT | CATIRGGNSNQPQHF | TRBV6-1 | NA | NA | TRBJ1-5
TGTGCCAGCAGCTTGGATCGCAATGAGCAGTTCTTC | CASSLDRNEQFF | TRBV5-6 | NA | NA | TRBJ2-1
TGTGCCAGCGAACCTAGCGGGGGGGCCGATGAGCAGTTCTTC | CASEPSGGADEQFF | TRBV28 | NA | TRBD2 | TRBJ2-1
TGTGCCAGCAGACCGGACAGGGGAGGCTATGGCTACACCTTC | CASRPDRGGYGYTF | TRBV5-5 | NA | TRBD1 | TRBJ1-2
TGCAGTGCTAGACCCGAGAGACACCCGTACTTC | CSARPERHPYF | TRBV20-1 | NA | NA | TRBJ2-5
TGTGCCAGCTCACCACTGGGGTTCGGCAATCAGCCCCAGCATTTT | CASSPLGFGNQPQHF | TRBV18 | NA | NA | TRBJ1-5
TGTGCCAGCAGCGGGCAGGGGAAAGGGGAGACCCAGTACTTC | CASSGQGKGETQYF | TRBV6-6 | NA | NA | TRBJ2-5
TGTGCCAGCAGCTTTCAGGGGAGCTCCTACGAGCAGTACTTC | CASSFQGSSYEQYF | TRBV5-5 | NA | NA | TRBJ2-7
TGTGCTAGTGGCCTGGGACAGACTAATCAGCCCCAGCATTTT | CASGLGQTNQPQHF | TRBV12-5 | NA | TRBD1 | TRBJ1-5
TGTGCCAGCTCAACAGGTTCTGGGACAGGGGGCGCGGGGTGGTCTCAGCCCCAGCATTTT | CASSTGSGTGGAGWSQPQHF | TRBV18 | NA | TRBD1 | TRBJ1-5
TGTGCCAGCAGCGACGACAGGGAGGGTGAAGCTTTCTTT | CASSDDREGEAFF | TRBV2 | NA | TRBD1 | TRBJ1-1
TGTGCCTGGAGTGGGAGGCCTAATGAAAAACTGTTTTTT | CAWSGRPNEKLFF | TRBV30 | NA | NA | TRBJ1-4
TGCGCCAGCAGCCAAGTCCGCGGGTGGCAGTCCTACACAGATACGCAGTATTTT | CASSQVRGWQSYTDTQYF | TRBV4-1 | NA | NA | TRBJ2-3
TGTGCCAGCAGGGGCGTGGGGGCTAGCACAGATACGCAGTATTTT | CASRGVGASTDTQYF | TRBV6-1 | once | NA | TRBJ2-3
TGTGCCAGCAGCCGGACGAACACTGAAGCTTTCTTT | CASSRTNTEAFF | TRBV9 | NA | NA | TRBJ1-1
TGTGCCAGCAGTGGTGGCTCTACAGGGCAGGACGAGCAGTACTTC | CASSGGSTGQDEQYF | TRBV6-5 | NA | NA | TRBJ2-7
TGTGCCAGCACCCTTCAGCTTCGGACTCGAAGGTTCTTC | CASTLQLRTRRFF | TRBV5-8 | NA | NA | TRBJ2-1
TGCGCCAGCAGCCAAGATGGAGGGGGTAATGAAAAACTGTTTTTT | CASSQDGGGNEKLFF | TRBV4-1 | NA | NA | TRBJ1-4
TGTGCCTGGAGGCCGGGGCCCTTGGGGTCTGGGGCCAACGTCCTGACTTTC | CAWRPGPLGSGANVLTF | TRBV30 | NA | NA | TRBJ2-6
TGTGCCATCAGCCAGGGGCGGAGAAACACTGAAGCTTTCTTT | CAISQGRRNTEAFF | TRBV10-3 | once | NA | TRBJ1-1
TGTGCCAGCTCACGGGGGACAGGTCACCAAGAGACCCAGTACTTC | CASSRGTGHQETQYF | TRBV18 | NA | TRBD1 | TRBJ2-5
TGCAGCGTTGCACAGGGTTGGGGAGAGACCCAGTACTTC | CSVAQGWGETQYF | TRBV29-1 | NA | NA | TRBJ2-5
TGTGCCATCAGTGAGACTAGCCAATCCTACGAGCAGTACTTC | CAISETSQSYEQYF | TRBV10-3 | once | NA | TRBJ2-7
TGTGCCTGGAGCAGGACGAACACCGGGGAGCTGTTTTTT | CAWSRTNTGELFF | TRBV30 | NA | NA | TRBJ2-2
TGCGCCAGCAGCCAAGTGGGAGGAGCCTACGAGCAGTACTTC | CASSQVGGAYEQYF | TRBV4-1 | NA | NA | TRBJ2-7
TGTGCCAGCAGTGCTAGCGGGATAGGAACACCCTACGAGCAGTACTTC | CASSASGIGTPYEQYF | TRBV6-1 | NA | TRBD2 | TRBJ2-7
TGCGCCAGCAGCTTGGGGTCCTGGGGGGTTGGTGAGACCCAGTACTTC | CASSLGSWGVGETQYF | TRBV5-1 | few | NA | TRBJ2-5
TGTGCCAGCAGTGAAGAGCCAGGGTTCACCGGGGAGCTGTTTTTT | CASSEEPGFTGELFF | TRBV2 | NA | NA | TRBJ2-2